The present T cell receptor beta chain was sequenced within a study of molecular identifiers for immune sequencing clone quantification (dated by TCRdb to the late 2010s). Study-wide context: For a replicate experiment, RNA from approximately 20,000 or 100,000 naive CD8 T cells was divided into five aliquots, and four of the five aliquots were sequenced. This methods study used CD8 T cells to benchmark TCR RNA copy counting and molecular-identifier clustering-based TCR repertoire sequencing (MIDCIRS). What the authors observed across the whole study: Modeling gave around 3 recovered TCR RNA copies per cell versus around 10 by digital PCR, implying 25% to 30% capture efficiency. In CMV-specific effector cells, over 98% of molecules were held by clones above 20 RNA copies, whereas under 1% of molecules were held by such clones in naive cells. A single cell's worth of spiked-in Jurkat TCR RNA was reported detectable even among one million naive CD8 T cells. The sizes of highly expanded clones could end up underestimated when identical TCR molecules share a barcode. When barcode sub-clustering was left out, chimeric consensus sequences inflated TCR diversity, with chimeras reaching as high as 47%. The naive libraries included spiked-in Jurkat TCR RNA (around 10 copies' worth), and this RNA is not part of the donor repertoire.

The germline V gene sets CDR1 to MNHNS and CDR2 to SASEGT. The CDR3, cysteine through phenylalanine, is 16 amino acids long. Only the CDR3 DNA is retained, 48 bases long and in frame from the first base. Trimming takes 3 bases off V and 5 bases off J; junction bases not matched to a gene: 6. This clonotype was detected once. The clone's antigen remains unknown. Base quality data are lacking; no much larger clone is found one base away. A solitary read yields weak support. The library relied on PCR. Instrument used: NextSeq 500. Preparation of bulk TCR libraries followed a previously described approach, with the TCR primers listed in Table S5. The Qiagen AllPrep DNA/RNA kit was used to purify total RNA. Before analysis, reads from multiple sequencing runs of one library were combined. The study's processing was this. Only reads with exact TCR constant sequence were kept, trimmed to 150 nt, and grouped by their 12-nt molecular barcodes. Reads inside each barcode group were sub-clustered using a 15% Levenshtein threshold, and a quality-weighted consensus sequence was constructed for each RNA molecule. Non-functional sequences were excluded, and lower-count sequences lying one edit away from another sequence were also excluded. On the basis of fitting two negative binomial distributions, barcode sub-clusters with fewer than 20% of the maximum read count were discarded. The raw public data were reprocessed by TCRdb itself: fastp quality trimming at Q25, MiXCR clonotype calling, in-frame beta chains only. Merged by CDR3 protein, the rows form single entries marked with the most common genes and DNA. The V and J calls and clone size are TCRdb's, not the authors'. A total of more than 550,000 distinct CDR3 sequences appear in this sample, roughly 27% of them only once. The ten largest clones represent 0.7% to 0.95% of the sample.

Libraries of naive CD8 T cells were generated from roughly 21,000 to 960,000 sorted cells, with 10%, 30% or 50% of the purified RNA used. Naive CD8 T cells, defined as CD8+CD4-CCR7+CD45RA+, were FACS-sorted into RLT Plus buffer on a BD FACSAria II. Around 10 TCR copies' worth of Jurkat RNA were spiked into roughly 18,000-1,000,000 naive CD8 T cell samples to test detection sensitivity. Enrichment of CD8 T cells was done with RosetteSep CD8+ T Cell Enrichment Cocktail plus Ficoll-Paque, and ACK red cell lysis came afterward. Sequencing was carried out using naive CD8+ T cells from blood, with Jurkat cell RNA spiked in. What this sample's cell subset or site label stands for: FACS-sorted CD8+CD4-CCR7+CD45RA+ naive T cells. The receptor comes from a human donor in good health. Some libraries in this study had Jurkat cell RNA spiked in. The rearrangement joined TRBV6-1 to TRBJ2-1, with 11 bases aligning to TRBD2. The nucleotides read TGTGCCAGCAGTGAGACCCGACTAGCGGGACACAATGAGCAGTTCTTC. It is translated as CASSETRLAGHNEQFF.